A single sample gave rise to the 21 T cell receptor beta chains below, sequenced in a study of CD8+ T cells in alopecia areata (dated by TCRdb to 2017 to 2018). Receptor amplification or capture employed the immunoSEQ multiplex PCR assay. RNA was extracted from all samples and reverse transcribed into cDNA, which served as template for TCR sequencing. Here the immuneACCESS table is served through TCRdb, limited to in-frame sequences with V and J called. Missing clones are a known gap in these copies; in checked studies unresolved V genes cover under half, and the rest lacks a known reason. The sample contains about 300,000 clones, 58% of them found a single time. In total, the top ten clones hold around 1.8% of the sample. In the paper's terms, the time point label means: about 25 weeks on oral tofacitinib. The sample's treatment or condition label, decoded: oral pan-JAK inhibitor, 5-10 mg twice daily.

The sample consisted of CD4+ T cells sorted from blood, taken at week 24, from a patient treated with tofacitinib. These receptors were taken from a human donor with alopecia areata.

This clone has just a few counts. CDR3 in DNA: TGTGCCAGCATGCCCGACCGGCGAGACAGGGAGGTTAATACGCAGTATTTT. Translated, it gives CASMPDRRDREVNTQYF. The chain carries TRBV7-9 and TRBJ2-3; possibly TRBD1 for D (7 bases). Between the trimmed V and J ends, which lost 7 bases and 7 bases, there was a span of 27 bases. In germline, CDR1 is SEHNR, CDR2 FQNEAQ (reference sequence). The CDR3 is made up of 17 amino acids.

The chain's CDR3 is CAWSHLVYGYTF. CDR3 DNA: TGTGCCTGGAGCCACCTTGTCTATGGCTACACCTTC. The rearrangement joins TRBV30 to TRBJ1-2; no firm D call. Trimming took off 3 bases at V and 4 bases at J, with 9 bases between the two ends. This CDR3 region has 12 residues. Germline CDR1 and CDR2: GTSNPN and SVGIG (reference sequence).

The CDR3 sequence: CASSFFRGTDTQYF. The DNA of the CDR3 is TGTGCCAGCAGTTTTTTCAGGGGGACAGATACGCAGTATTTT. J is TRBJ2-3 and V is TRBV28, with 7 nucleotides matching TRBD1. V was pared by 3 bases and J by 3 bases, with 3 bases of the junction left unmatched. Germline CDR1 reads MDHEN; CDR2 reads SYDVKM. CDR3 length: 14 amino acids.

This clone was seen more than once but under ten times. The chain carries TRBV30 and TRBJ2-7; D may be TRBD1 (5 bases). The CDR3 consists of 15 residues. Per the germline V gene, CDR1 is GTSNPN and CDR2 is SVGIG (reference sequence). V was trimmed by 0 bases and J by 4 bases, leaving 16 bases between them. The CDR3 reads CAWSVSPTHRYEQYF. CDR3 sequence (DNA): TGTGCCTGGAGTGTCTCCCCCACACACAGGTACGAGCAGTACTTC.

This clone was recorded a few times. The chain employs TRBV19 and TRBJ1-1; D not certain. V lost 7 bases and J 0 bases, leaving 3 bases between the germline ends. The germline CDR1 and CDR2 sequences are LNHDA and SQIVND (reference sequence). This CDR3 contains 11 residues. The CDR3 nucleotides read TGTGCCAGTAAAATGAACACTGAAGCTTTCTTT. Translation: CASKMNTEAFF. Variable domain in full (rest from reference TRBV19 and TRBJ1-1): DGGITQSPKYLFRKEGQNVTLSCEQNLNHDAMYWYRQDPGQGLRLIYYSQIVNDFQKGDIAEGYSVSREKKESFPLTVTSAQKNPTAFYLCASKMNTEAFFGQGTRLTVV.

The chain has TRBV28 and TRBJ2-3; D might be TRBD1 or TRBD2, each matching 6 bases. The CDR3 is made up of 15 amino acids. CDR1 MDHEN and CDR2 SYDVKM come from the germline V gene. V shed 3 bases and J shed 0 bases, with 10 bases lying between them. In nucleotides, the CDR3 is TGTGCCAGCAGTTTTCCCGGGGGCAGCACAGATACGCAGTATTTT. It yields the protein CASSFPGGSTDTQYF.

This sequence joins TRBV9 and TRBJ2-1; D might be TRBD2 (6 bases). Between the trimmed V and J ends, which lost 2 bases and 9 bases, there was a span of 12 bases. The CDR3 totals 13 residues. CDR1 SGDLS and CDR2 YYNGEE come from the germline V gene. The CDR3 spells CASSVEGSGEQFF. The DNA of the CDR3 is TGTGCCAGCAGCGTGGAGGGGTCCGGTGAGCAGTTCTTC.

CDR3 in amino acids: CASSPPPSGVETQYF. CDR3 DNA sequence: TGTGCCAGCTCACCACCTCCCAGCGGGGTAGAGACCCAGTACTTC. This rearrangement joins TRBV18 to TRBJ2-5; 7 bases are a match to TRBD2. Trimming at V came to 0 bases and at J to 4 bases, leaving 5 bases not matched to a gene. The germline CDR1 and CDR2 sequences are KGHSH and LQKENI. This CDR3 comprises 15 residues.

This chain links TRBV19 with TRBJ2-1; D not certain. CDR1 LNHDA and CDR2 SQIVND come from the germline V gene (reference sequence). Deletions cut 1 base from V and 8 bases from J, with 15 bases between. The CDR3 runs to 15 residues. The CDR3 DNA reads TGTGCCAGTAGTATAGTCGGAGTTCGACCGTATGAGCAGTTCTTC. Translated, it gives CASSIVGVRPYEQFF.

The CDR3 here is CASSLGSGGQGLNEQYF. The DNA of the CDR3 is TGCGCCAGCAGCTTGGGGTCCGGGGGACAGGGTCTCAACGAGCAGTACTTC. The rearrangement links TRBV5-1 to TRBJ2-7; 9 bases match TRBD1. V was pared by 0 bases and J by 5 bases, with 12 bases of the junction left unmatched. The V gene's germline CDR1 is SGHRS and CDR2 YFSETQ. The CDR3 runs 17 residues.

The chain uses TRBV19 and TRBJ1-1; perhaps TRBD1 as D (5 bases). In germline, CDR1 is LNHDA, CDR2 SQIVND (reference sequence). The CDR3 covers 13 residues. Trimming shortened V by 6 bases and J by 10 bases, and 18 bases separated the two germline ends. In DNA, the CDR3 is TGTGCCAGTAGCAGGGCGGTACAGTCGGGAGCTTTCTTT. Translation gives CASSRAVQSGAFF.

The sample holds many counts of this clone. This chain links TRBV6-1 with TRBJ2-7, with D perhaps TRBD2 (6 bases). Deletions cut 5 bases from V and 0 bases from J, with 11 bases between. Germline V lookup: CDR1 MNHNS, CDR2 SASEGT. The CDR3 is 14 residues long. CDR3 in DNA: TGTGCCAGCAGTATGGGACTGCCCTCCTACGAGCAGTACTTC. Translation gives CASSMGLPSYEQYF.

The DNA of the CDR3 is TGCAGCGTTGTAGAGACTTCGGTCGAGACCCAGTACTTC. Amino acids: CSVVETSVETQYF. The rearrangement joins TRBV29-1 to TRBJ2-5, with unresolved D. Germline values: CDR1 SQVTM, CDR2 ANQGSEA. V lost 4 bases and J lost 5, with 14 bases in between. This CDR3 is built from 13 residues.

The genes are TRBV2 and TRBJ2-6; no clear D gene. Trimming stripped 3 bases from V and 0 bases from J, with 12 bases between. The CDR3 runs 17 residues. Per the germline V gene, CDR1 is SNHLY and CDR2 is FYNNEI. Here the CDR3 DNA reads TGTGCCAGCAGTGATCGCTGGCCGGGCTCTGGGGCCAACGTCCTGACTTTC. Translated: CASSDRWPGSGANVLTF.

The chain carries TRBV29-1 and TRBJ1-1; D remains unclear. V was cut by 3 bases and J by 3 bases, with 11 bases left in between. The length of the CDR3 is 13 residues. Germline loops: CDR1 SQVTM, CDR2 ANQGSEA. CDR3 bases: TGCAGCGTTGAGGACGGAACTTACACTGAAGCTTTCTTT. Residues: CSVEDGTYTEAFF. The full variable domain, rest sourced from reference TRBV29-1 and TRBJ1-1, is SAVISQKPSRDICQRGTSLTIQCQVDSQVTMMFWYRQQPGQSLTLIATANQGSEATYESGFVIDKFPISRPNLTFSTLTVSNMSPEDSSIYLCSVEDGTYTEAFFGQGTRLTVV.

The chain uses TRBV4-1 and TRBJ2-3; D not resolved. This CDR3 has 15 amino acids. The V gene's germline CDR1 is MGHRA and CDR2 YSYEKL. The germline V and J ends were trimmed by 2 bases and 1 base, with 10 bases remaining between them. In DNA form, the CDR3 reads TGCGCCAGCAGCCAACCCTCTCGGGGCACAGATACGCAGTATTTT. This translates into CASSQPSRGTDTQYF.

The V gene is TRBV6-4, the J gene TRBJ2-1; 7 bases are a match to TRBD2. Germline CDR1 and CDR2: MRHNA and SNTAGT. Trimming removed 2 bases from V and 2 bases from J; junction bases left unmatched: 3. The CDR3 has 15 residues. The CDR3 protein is CASSDPGGTYNEQFF. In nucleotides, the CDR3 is TGTGCCAGCAGTGACCCCGGGGGGACCTACAATGAGCAGTTCTTC.

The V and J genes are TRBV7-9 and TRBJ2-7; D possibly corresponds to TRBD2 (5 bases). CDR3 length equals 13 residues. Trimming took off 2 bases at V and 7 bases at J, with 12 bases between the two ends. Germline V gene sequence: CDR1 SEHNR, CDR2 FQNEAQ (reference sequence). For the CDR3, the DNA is TGTGCCAGCAGCTTATTCCGGGATTGGGAGCAGTACTTC. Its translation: CASSLFRDWEQYF.

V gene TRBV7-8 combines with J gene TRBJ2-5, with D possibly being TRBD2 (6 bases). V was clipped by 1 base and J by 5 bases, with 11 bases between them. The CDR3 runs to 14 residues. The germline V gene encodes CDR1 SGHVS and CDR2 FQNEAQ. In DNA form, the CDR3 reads TGTGCCAGCAGCTTAGGGGAGGTGCGGGAGACCCAGTACTTC. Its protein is CASSLGEVRETQYF.

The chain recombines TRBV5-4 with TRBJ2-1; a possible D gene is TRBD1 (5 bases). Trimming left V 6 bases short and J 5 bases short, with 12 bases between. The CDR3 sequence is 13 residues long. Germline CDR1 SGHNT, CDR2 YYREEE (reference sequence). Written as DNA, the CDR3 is TGTGCCAGCACCACCACGACAGACAATGAGCAGTTCTTC. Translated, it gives CASTTTTDNEQFF.

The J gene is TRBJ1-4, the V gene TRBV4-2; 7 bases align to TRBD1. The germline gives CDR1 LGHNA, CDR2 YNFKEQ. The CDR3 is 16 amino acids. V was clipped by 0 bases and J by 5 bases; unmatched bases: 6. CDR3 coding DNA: TGTGCCAGCAGCCAAGATCCGGCAGGGGGAAATGAAAAACTGTTTTTT. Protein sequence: CASSQDPAGGNEKLFF.